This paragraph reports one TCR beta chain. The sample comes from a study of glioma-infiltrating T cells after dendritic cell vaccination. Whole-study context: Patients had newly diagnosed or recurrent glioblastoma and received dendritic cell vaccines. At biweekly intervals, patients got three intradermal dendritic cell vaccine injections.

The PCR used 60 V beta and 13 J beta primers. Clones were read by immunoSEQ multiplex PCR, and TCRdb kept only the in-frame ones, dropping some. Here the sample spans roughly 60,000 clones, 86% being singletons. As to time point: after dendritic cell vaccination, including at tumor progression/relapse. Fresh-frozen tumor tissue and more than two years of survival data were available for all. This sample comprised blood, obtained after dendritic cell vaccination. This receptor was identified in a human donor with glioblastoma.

The CDR3 DNA reads TGCGCCAGCAGCAGGACAGGAGAGTTTATCGCTGGAAACACCATATATTTT. This sequence encodes CASSRTGEFIAGNTIYF. This chain uses TRBV5-1 with TRBJ1-3; the match to TRBD1 covers 7 bases. After removal of 4 bases from V and 2 bases from J, the junction contained 12 bases not matched to a gene. This CDR3 contains 17 residues. CDR1 and CDR2 (germline): SGHRS, YFSETQ.